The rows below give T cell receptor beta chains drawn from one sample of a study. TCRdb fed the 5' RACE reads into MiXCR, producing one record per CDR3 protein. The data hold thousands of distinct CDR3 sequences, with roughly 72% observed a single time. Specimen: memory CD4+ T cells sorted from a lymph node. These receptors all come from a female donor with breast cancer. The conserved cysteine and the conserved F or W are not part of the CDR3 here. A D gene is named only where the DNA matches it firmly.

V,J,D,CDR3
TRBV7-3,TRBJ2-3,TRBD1,ASSSQGIGDTQY
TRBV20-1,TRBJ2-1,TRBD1,SAGDRGEDNEQF
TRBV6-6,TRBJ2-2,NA,ASSYLRFTGELF
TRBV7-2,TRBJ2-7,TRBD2,ASSLGASGRSTPYEQY
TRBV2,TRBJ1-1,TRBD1,ASRDRGQENTEAF
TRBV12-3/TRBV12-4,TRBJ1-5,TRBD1,ASSSDRDQPQH
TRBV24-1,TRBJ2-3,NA,ATSARSGTDTQY
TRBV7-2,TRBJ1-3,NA,ASSLGLLAGNTIY
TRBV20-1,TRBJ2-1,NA,NAMTSIPQADEQS
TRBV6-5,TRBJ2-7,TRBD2,ASTDGTISERY
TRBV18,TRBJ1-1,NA,ASSGQMNTEAF
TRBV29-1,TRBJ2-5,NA,SAGRPGETQY
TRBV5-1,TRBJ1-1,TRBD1,ASSLGQGYTEAF
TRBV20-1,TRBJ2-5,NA,SARVGRGAQ
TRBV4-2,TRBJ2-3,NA,ASSQDMAPSDTQY
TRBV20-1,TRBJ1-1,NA,SASPMTANTEAF
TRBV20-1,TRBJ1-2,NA,SASSGYGYT
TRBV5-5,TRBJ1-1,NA,ASSLSREVTAF
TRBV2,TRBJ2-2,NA,ASSEQGGDNTGELF
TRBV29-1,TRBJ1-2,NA,SDSRGDGYGYT
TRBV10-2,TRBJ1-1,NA,ATVKTMNTEAF
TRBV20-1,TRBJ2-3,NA,SARNHGGTDTQY
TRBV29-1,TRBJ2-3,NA,SVGADTQY
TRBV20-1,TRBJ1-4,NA,SARAFGGLINEKLF
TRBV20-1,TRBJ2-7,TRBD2,SAQTSGSVYEQY
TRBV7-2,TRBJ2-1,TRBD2,ASSFSSGGADEQF
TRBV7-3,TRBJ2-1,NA,ASSLEVVHNEQF
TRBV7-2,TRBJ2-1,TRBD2,ASSSRWSGRKNEQF
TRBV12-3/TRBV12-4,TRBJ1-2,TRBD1,ASARQGRLNT
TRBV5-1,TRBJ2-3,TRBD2,ASSFNGGLAGADTQY
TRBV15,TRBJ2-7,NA,ATSRDKRTGKQY
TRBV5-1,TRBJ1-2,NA,ASSLDTEGYGYT
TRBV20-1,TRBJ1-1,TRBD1,RSPGTGDTEAF
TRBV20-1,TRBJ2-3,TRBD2,SARVASGRATSTDTQY
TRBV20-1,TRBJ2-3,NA,SARWDFSTDTQY
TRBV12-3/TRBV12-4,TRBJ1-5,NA,ATSRDNQPQH
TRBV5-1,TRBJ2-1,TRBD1,ASSLGDRAYDEQF
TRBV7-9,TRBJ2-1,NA,ASSSLAGRSDHYNEQF
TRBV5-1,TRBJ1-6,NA,ASSRGDYNSPLH
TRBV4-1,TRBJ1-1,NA,ASSQILQTEAF
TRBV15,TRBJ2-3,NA,ATSSKVRGKVTDTQY
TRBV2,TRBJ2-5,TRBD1,ASRSGTGGRETQY
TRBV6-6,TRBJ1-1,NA,ASSRREEWTEAF
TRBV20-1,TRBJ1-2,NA,SAERLTNYGYT
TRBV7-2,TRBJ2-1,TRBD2,ASVPGGGRVEQF
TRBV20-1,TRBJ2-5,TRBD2,SARYNEAGGPMKTQY
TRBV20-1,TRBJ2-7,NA,SASAHDYEQY
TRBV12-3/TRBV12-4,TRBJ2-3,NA,ASSKQGASTDTQY
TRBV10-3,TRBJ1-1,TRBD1,AIRMTDRALAEAF
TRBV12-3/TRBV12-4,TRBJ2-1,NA,ATTVHTFDEQF
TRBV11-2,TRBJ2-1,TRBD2,ASNPISGRGNEQF
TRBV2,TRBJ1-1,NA,ASSAGLNTEAF
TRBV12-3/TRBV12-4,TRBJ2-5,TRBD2,ASSLAYSGGRLGTQY
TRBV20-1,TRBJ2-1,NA,SARDAGGLARGDEQF
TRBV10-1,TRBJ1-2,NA,ATSDTAQGRGGYT
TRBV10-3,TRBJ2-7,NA,AISGGRAYEQY
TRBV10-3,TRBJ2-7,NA,AIKGSDFACEQY
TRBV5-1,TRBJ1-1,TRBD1,ASRLGTGWDTEAF
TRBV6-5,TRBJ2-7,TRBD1,ASSYFGQGYEQY